Below, 32 T cell receptor beta chains from the same sample are listed, as sequenced in a study of T cell responses to AZD1222 COVID-19 vaccine. Assay: immunoSEQ multiplex PCR; the TCRdb copy retains only in-frame clones and omits some. This table has about 100,000 clones, 86% appearing once. The starting material was peripheral blood, obtained on day 0 of AZD1222 vaccination. Receptors were obtained from an adult in good health.

The rearrangement uses TRBV11-2 and TRBJ2-5, with 13 bases matching TRBD2. CDR1 is SGHAT and CDR2 is FQNNGV in the germline V gene. The CDR3 runs to 19 residues. The trim removed 5 bases at V and 0 bases at J, leaving 12 bases unmatched. CDR3 protein: CASSHFRTSGSGYQETQYF. The CDR3 DNA reads TGTGCCAGCAGCCACTTTAGGACTAGCGGGAGTGGGTACCAAGAGACCCAGTACTTC. The full variable domain, completed using reference TRBV11-2 and TRBJ2-5, is EAGVAQSPRYKIIEKRQSVAFWCNPISGHATLYWYQQILGQGPKLLIQFQNNGVVDDSQLPKDRFSAERLKGVDSTLKIQPAKLEDSAVYLCASSHFRTSGSGYQETQYFGPGTRLLVL.

The rearrangement links TRBV28 to TRBJ1-6; 10 bases match TRBD1. Per the germline V gene, CDR1 is MDHEN and CDR2 is SYDVKM. The CDR3 is 14 amino acids. The trim removed 6 bases at V and 5 bases at J, leaving 1 base unmatched. Written as DNA, the CDR3 is TGTGCCAGCAGGGGGACAGGGGATAATTCACCCCTCCACTTT. This sequence encodes CASRGTGDNSPLHF.

This rearrangement joins TRBV5-1 to TRBJ2-2; TRBD1 agrees at 8 bases. CDR3 length: 15 residues. V trimming: 4 bases; J trimming: 6 bases; junction bases outside the gene matches: 8. Germline values: CDR1 SGHRS, CDR2 YFSETQ. The CDR3 coding sequence is TGCGCCAGCAGCCCCGGACAGGGAAGGGCCGGGGAGCTGTTTTTT. Its translation is CASSPGQGRAGELFF.

V is TRBV28 and J is TRBJ1-5; D is undetermined. This CDR3 is 14 amino acids long. Germline loops: CDR1 MDHEN, CDR2 SYDVKM. Trimming pared 5 bases from V and 2 bases from J, leaving 10 bases between. CDR3 in amino acids: CASSRSLGNQPQHF. The CDR3 DNA reads TGTGCCAGCAGTCGCTCCCTGGGCAATCAGCCCCAGCATTTT.

The chain is built from TRBV5-4 and TRBJ2-1; 12 bases are a match to TRBD2. This CDR3 is 14 amino acids long. CDR1 SGHNT and CDR2 YYREEE come from the germline V gene (reference sequence). V lost 4 bases and J lost 5; bases outside the gene matches: 1. The CDR3 loop reads CASSRLAGDNEQFF. DNA of the CDR3: TGTGCCAGCAGCAGACTAGCGGGAGACAATGAGCAGTTCTTC.

The rearrangement uses TRBV30 and TRBJ1-4; 8 bases map to TRBD1. Germline values: CDR1 GTSNPN, CDR2 SVGIG (reference sequence). After removal of 3 bases from V and 8 bases from J, the junction contained 8 bases not matched to a gene. This CDR3 is 14 amino acids long. DNA of the CDR3: TGTGCCTGGAGCATCTCGACAGGGGTCGAAAAACTGTTTTTT. This codes for CAWSISTGVEKLFF. Variable domain in full (rest from reference TRBV30 and TRBJ1-4): SQTIHQWPATLVQPVGSPLSLECTVEGTSNPNLYWYRQAAGRGLQLLFYSVGIGQISSEVPQNLSASRPQDRQFILSSKKLLLSDSGFYLCAWSISTGVEKLFFGSGTQLSVL.

The chain recombines TRBV2 with TRBJ1-6; no reliable D call. Germline V gene sequence: CDR1 SNHLY, CDR2 FYNNEI. V shed 0 bases and J shed 6 bases, with 12 bases lying between them. CDR3 length equals 16 residues. The CDR3 reads CASSEARLQSNSPLHF. DNA for the CDR3: TGTGCCAGCAGTGAAGCGCGGTTGCAGTCTAATTCACCCCTCCACTTT.

The J gene is TRBJ2-7, the V gene TRBV27; TRBD2 matches at 11 bases. Germline V gives CDR1 MNHEY, CDR2 SMNVEV (reference sequence). V was pared by 6 bases and J by 2 bases, with 3 bases of the junction left unmatched. The CDR3 runs 14 residues. This CDR3 reads CASRRLAGTYEQYF. DNA of the CDR3: TGTGCCAGCAGACGACTAGCGGGAACCTACGAGCAGTACTTC.

The chain recombines TRBV18 with TRBJ1-1, with D unclear. Germline V lookup: CDR1 KGHSH, CDR2 LQKENI. Deletions cut 3 bases from V and 5 bases from J, with 7 bases between. This CDR3 contains 12 residues. CDR3 protein: CASSPAVTEAFF. CDR3 DNA sequence: TGTGCCAGCTCACCGGCCGTGACTGAAGCTTTCTTT. Drawing the rest from reference TRBV18 and TRBJ1-1, the complete variable domain is NAGVMQNPRHLVRRRGQEARLRCSPMKGHSHVYWYRQLPEEGLKFMVYLQKENIIDESGMPKERFSAEFPKEGPSILRIQQVVRGDSAAYFCASSPAVTEAFFGQGTRLTVV.

The chain uses TRBV19 and TRBJ2-7; TRBD2 matches at 15 bases. V shed 11 bases and J 2 bases; nucleotides not matched to a gene: 7. CDR3 length: 15 amino acids. CDR1 and CDR2 (germline): LNHDA, SQIVND (reference sequence). The CDR3 bases are TGTGCCGCCAAGAGGACTAGCGGGGGGGCCTACGAGCAGTACTTC. Encoded protein: CAAKRTSGGAYEQYF.

Here the CDR3 DNA reads TGTGCCAGCACCCCAACCCGGACCTCGAGGGATGGCTACACCTTC. Translation: CASTPTRTSRDGYTF. The J gene is TRBJ1-2, the V gene TRBV7-2; D call uncertain. The ends were cut back, 7 bases at V and 6 bases at J, with 21 bases in the middle. The CDR3 loop spans 15 amino acids. Germline V gene data show CDR1 as SGHTA and CDR2 as FQGNSA.

The chain joins TRBV5-1 to TRBJ2-1; D is undetermined. The CDR3 extends over 15 amino acids. Germline V gene lookup returns CDR1 SGHRS and CDR2 YFSETQ. With 0 bases removed from V and 8 bases from J, the gap between germline ends came to 15 bases. The CDR3 DNA reads as TGCGCCAGCAGCTTGGGGACGGATGCCCGCCATGAGCAGTTCTTC. As protein: CASSLGTDARHEQFF.

This chain connects TRBV21-1 to TRBJ1-2. TRBV21-1 has pseudogene status. This CDR3 is 14 amino acids long. The CDR3 nucleotides are TGTGCCAGCAGCAAAGTGGGAGGGTCGTATGGCTACACCTTC. Translated: CASSKVGGSYGYTF.

The chain is built from TRBV4-3 and TRBJ2-2; TRBD2 is a possible D gene (5 bases). Germline CDR1 is LGHNA and CDR2 is YSLEER. The V and J ends lost 1 base and 6 bases respectively, with 9 bases between them. CDR3 length: 14 amino acids. CDR3 protein: CASSQGPGAGELFF. The CDR3 nucleotides are TGCGCCAGCAGCCAAGGGCCCGGGGCCGGGGAGCTGTTTTTT.

The V gene is TRBV7-2, the J gene TRBJ1-2; TRBD1 agrees at 9 bases. V shed 5 bases, J shed 7 bases, and the junction held 5 bases outside the gene matches. The CDR3 is made up of 13 amino acids. The germline gives CDR1 SGHTA, CDR2 FQGNSA. Here the CDR3 DNA reads TGTGCCAGCAGCATAGAGACAGGGGGTGGCTACACCTTC. As protein: CASSIETGGGYTF.

The V gene is TRBV28, the J gene TRBJ1-2; no clear D. The length of the CDR3 is 14 residues. Germline values: CDR1 MDHEN, CDR2 SYDVKM. V lost 7 bases, J lost 4 bases, and 16 bases lay in between. This CDR3 reads CASNTGVDPYGYTF. DNA of the CDR3: TGTGCCAGCAACACTGGGGTGGACCCCTATGGCTACACCTTC.

The V call is TRBV7-2, the J call TRBJ1-2; 10 nucleotides line up with TRBD1. The CDR3 is 15 residues long. CDR1 and CDR2 from the germline V gene are SGHTA and FQGNSA. The junction had 5 bases not matched to a gene; V was cut back by 5 bases and J by 2 bases. The CDR3: CASSTWTGGNYGYTF. The CDR3 nucleotides are TGTGCCAGCAGCACCTGGACAGGGGGGAACTATGGCTACACCTTC.

The chain recombines TRBV27 with TRBJ1-5, with 11 bases aligning to TRBD1. This CDR3 spans 15 amino acids. Trimming cost V 6 bases and J 7 bases; bases outside gene matches: 8. Germline values: CDR1 MNHEY, CDR2 SMNVEV (reference sequence). CDR3 amino acids: CASSRGQGAGQPQHF. The CDR3 nucleotides are TGTGCCAGCAGCCGAGGACAGGGGGCGGGACAGCCCCAGCATTTT.

V usage is TRBV6-2 or TRBV6-3 and J usage is TRBJ1-2, with D possibly being TRBD1 (6 bases). Germline CDR1 MNHEY, CDR2 SVGEGT. CDR3 length: 15 amino acids. V gave up 0 bases and J gave up 5 bases, with 13 bases separating them. In nucleotides, the CDR3 is TGTGCCAGCAGTTACTCGGGGGACAACCTTTATGGCTACACCTTC. Translating it yields CASSYSGDNLYGYTF.

This chain joins TRBV12-3 or TRBV12-4 and TRBJ1-2; D gene uncertain. The V end was cut by 2 bases, the J end by 2 bases, with 6 bases between. The CDR3 spans 13 residues. CDR3 coding DNA: TGTGCCAGCAGTTTACACAGCAACTATGGCTACACCTTC. Translation gives CASSLHSNYGYTF.

The chain couples TRBV15 to TRBJ2-1; maybe TRBD1 (6 bases). Germline V gene lookup returns CDR1 LNHNV and CDR2 YYDKDF (reference sequence). Trimming cost V 6 bases and J 5 bases, with 14 bases left between them. The CDR3 loop spans 14 amino acids. The CDR3 region is CATRERDTNNEQFF. CDR3 coding DNA: TGTGCCACCAGGGAACGGGACACCAACAATGAGCAGTTCTTC.

The chain employs TRBV6-5 and TRBJ2-7, with 10 bases that match TRBD1. The CDR3 loop spans 12 amino acids. CDR1 MNHEY and CDR2 SVGAGI come from the germline V gene. J lost 6 bases, V lost 11 bases, and 7 bases had no gene match. CDR3 DNA: TGTGCCTCCGGGACAGGGGCTCGCGAGCAGTACTTC. Encoded protein: CASGTGAREQYF.

The chain uses TRBV29-1 and TRBJ2-5; TRBD1 aligns across 11 bases. V shed 5 bases, J shed 4 bases, and the junction held 12 bases outside the gene matches. The length of the CDR3 is 16 residues. Germline V CDR1 and CDR2: SQVTM, ANQGSEA. This CDR3 reads CSVSSPGQGVGETQYF. Here the CDR3 DNA reads TGCAGCGTTTCCTCCCCGGGACAGGGGGTCGGAGAGACCCAGTACTTC.

The V call is TRBV19, the J call TRBJ2-2; D may be TRBD2 (7 bases). The CDR3 totals 17 residues. Germline V lookup: CDR1 LNHDA, CDR2 SQIVND (reference sequence). Trimming removed 10 bases from V and 7 bases from J, with 28 bases in between. The CDR3 here is CATRGGLFRGGVGELFF. The DNA of the CDR3 is TGTGCCACCCGAGGAGGCCTGTTCCGAGGGGGGGTCGGGGAGCTGTTTTTT.

This clone was picked up one time. The chain links TRBV7-3 to TRBJ2-3; D call uncertain. V was pared by 5 bases and J by 1 base, with 10 bases between. The CDR3 has 14 residues. Looked up from germline, CDR1 is SGHTA and CDR2 is FQGTGA. CDR3 loop: CASSLRHGTDTQYF. CDR3 nucleotide sequence: TGTGCCAGCAGCCTCCGACACGGCACAGATACGCAGTATTTT. Looking up the rest from reference TRBV7-3 and TRBJ2-3 gives the full variable domain: GAGVSQTPSNKVTEKGKYVELRCDPISGHTALYWYRQSLGQGPEFLIYFQGTGAADDSGLPNDRFFAVRPEGSVSTLKIQRTERGDSAVYLCASSLRHGTDTQYFGPGTRLTVL.

Concerning this clone itself: A junction end diverges from the germline sequence, so it may reflect a read error. This chain uses TRBV11-2 with TRBJ2-1; D is perhaps TRBD2 (7 bases). The CDR3 extends over 16 amino acids. From germline, CDR1 is SGHAT and CDR2 FQNNGV. The DNA of the CDR3 is TGTGTCAGCAGCTCCTTAAAGGGGGGGCCAATTTCTGAGCAGTTCTTC. It codes for CVSSSLKGGPISEQFF.

The rearrangement uses TRBV7-2 and TRBJ2-1; D gene uncertain. Trimming stripped 2 bases from V and 6 bases from J, with 8 bases between. Germline V CDR1 and CDR2: SGHTA, FQGNSA. CDR3 size: 13 residues. The CDR3: CASSLNKVNEQFF. In nucleotides, the CDR3 is TGTGCCAGCAGCTTAAATAAGGTCAATGAGCAGTTCTTC.

A single count supports this clone. The J gene is TRBJ2-1, the V gene TRBV5-4; TRBD2 agrees at 10 bases. Losses at the gene ends were 1 base for V and 14 bases for J; bases not matched to a gene: 6. Germline V gene lookup returns CDR1 SGHNT and CDR2 YYREEE (reference sequence). The CDR3 is made up of 13 amino acids. The CDR3 DNA is TGTGCCAGCAGCTTGCCTAGCGGGAGCACGAAGTTCTTC. Amino acids: CASSLPSGSTKFF. The full variable domain, rest sourced from reference TRBV5-4 and TRBJ2-1, is ETGVTQSPTHLIKTRGQQVTLRCSSQSGHNTVSWYQQALGQGPQFIFQYYREEENGRGNFPPRFSGLQFPNYSSELNVNALELDDSALYLCASSLPSGSTKFFGPGTRLTVL.

This clone was seen once. The genes are TRBV2 and TRBJ2-7; no firm D call. Germline values: CDR1 SNHLY, CDR2 FYNNEI. Trimming left V 0 bases short and J 0 bases short, with 9 bases between. This CDR3 has 15 residues. The CDR3 protein is CASSEAGAISYEQYF. The CDR3 region has the DNA TGTGCCAGCAGTGAAGCGGGCGCGATCTCCTACGAGCAGTACTTC.

The gene calls are TRBV5-1 and TRBJ2-3, with TRBD2 matching 8 bases. The junction had 5 bases not matched to a gene; V was cut back by 0 bases and J by 2 bases. The CDR3 contains 16 residues. Germline CDR1 SGHRS, CDR2 YFSETQ. CDR3 DNA sequence: TGCGCCAGCAGCTTGGCGTCTAGCGGGCTCACAGATACGCAGTATTTT. This encodes CASSLASSGLTDTQYF. The full variable domain, rest sourced from reference TRBV5-1 and TRBJ2-3, is KAGVTQTPRYLIKTRGQQVTLSCSPISGHRSVSWYQQTPGQGLQFLFEYFSETQRNKGNFPGRFSGRQFSNSRSEMNVSTLELGDSALYLCASSLASSGLTDTQYFGPGTRLTVL.

The chain's CDR3 is CASRSVLAGSYNEQFF. The CDR3 DNA reads as TGCGCCAGCAGATCAGTACTAGCGGGCTCCTACAATGAGCAGTTCTTC. V and J are TRBV10-2 and TRBJ2-1, with 9 bases lining up with TRBD2. Looked up from germline, CDR1 is WSHSY and CDR2 is SAAADI. J lost 0 bases, V lost 6 bases, and 6 bases had no gene match. CDR3 length: 16 residues.

The CDR3 nucleotides are TGTGCCAGCAGATGCACTGAAGCTTTCTTT. Its protein is CASRCTEAFF. The chain joins TRBV21-1 to TRBJ1-1. TRBV21-1 is a listed pseudogene. The CDR3 loop spans 10 amino acids.